These 18 T cell receptor beta chains originate from one sample sequenced in a study of PD-L1 blockade in urothelial cancer. Assay: immunoSEQ multiplex PCR; the TCRdb copy retains only in-frame clones and omits some. The table lists 50,000 to 55,000 clones, around nine tenths of them singletons. Time point described: peripheral blood 6 weeks after treatment start. The sample here was PBMCs, taken around atezolizumab (anti-PD-L1) treatment. The receptors come from a man aged 55 to 70 with urothelial cancer.

Only one count was recorded for this clone. The genes are TRBV7-2 and TRBJ2-3; 7 bases match TRBD2. Germline V gives CDR1 SGHTA, CDR2 FQGNSA. The V segment lost 3 bases and the J segment 6 bases; nucleotides outside the gene matches: 15. The CDR3 is made up of 17 amino acids. CDR3 sequence (DNA): TGTGCCAGCAGCTTGGATGGCGGGGGAGCCGCCTGGGATACGCAGTATTTT. Residues: CASSLDGGGAAWDTQYF.

V usage is TRBV2 and J usage is TRBJ1-5, with 9 bases identical to TRBD1. Germline V gene data show CDR1 as SNHLY and CDR2 as FYNNEI. The CDR3 is 15 residues long. The J segment lost 5 bases and the V segment lost 5 bases, leaving 7 bases of the junction unmatched. In DNA form, the CDR3 reads TGTGCCAGCAGTCCGGGACAGGGTCAGGATCAGCCCCAGCATTTT. The encoded protein is CASSPGQGQDQPQHF.

This clone was seen only once. The rearrangement joins TRBV28 to TRBJ2-5; the match to TRBD2 covers 11 bases. Germline V lookup: CDR1 MDHEN, CDR2 SYDVKM. V shed 2 bases and J 1 base; nucleotides not matched to a gene: 3. This CDR3 has 16 residues. The DNA for the CDR3 is TGTGCCAGCAGTTTAGCCGGGACTAGCGGCCAAGAGACCCAGTACTTC. This encodes CASSLAGTSGQETQYF.

This sequence joins TRBV11-2 and TRBJ2-7; maybe TRBD1 (5 bases). The germline gives CDR1 SGHAT, CDR2 FQNNGV. This CDR3 contains 13 residues. V was cut by 5 bases and J by 5 bases, with 13 bases left in between. CDR3 region: CASSASRENEQYF. The DNA of the CDR3 is TGTGCCAGCAGCGCCTCCAGGGAAAACGAGCAGTACTTC. Together with reference TRBV11-2 and TRBJ2-7, the CDR3 gives the full variable domain: EAGVAQSPRYKIIEKRQSVAFWCNPISGHATLYWYQQILGQGPKLLIQFQNNGVVDDSQLPKDRFSAERLKGVDSTLKIQPAKLEDSAVYLCASSASRENEQYFGPGTRLTVT.

This rearrangement joins TRBV5-4 to TRBJ2-1, with 15 bases lining up with TRBD2. Germline V gives CDR1 SGHNT, CDR2 YYREEE (reference sequence). There are 16 residues in the CDR3. V lost 3 bases, J lost 9 bases, and 7 bases stayed unmatched. CDR3 residues: CASSSRTSGGAVEQFF. The CDR3 nucleotides are TGTGCCAGCAGCTCACGGACTAGCGGGGGGGCCGTTGAGCAGTTCTTC.

The J gene is TRBJ2-3, the V gene TRBV5-1; 7 bases map to TRBD1. Germline CDR1 reads SGHRS; CDR2 reads YFSETQ. The V gene end was trimmed by 0 bases and the J gene end by 0 bases; junction bases not matched to a gene: 7. The CDR3 covers 17 residues. The CDR3 bases are TGCGCCAGCAGCTTGGGGGAGAGGGGGCCCAGCACAGATACGCAGTATTTT. Its protein is CASSLGERGPSTDTQYF.

The rearrangement links TRBV6-5 to TRBJ1-1, with TRBD1 as a possible D gene (5 bases). Germline loops: CDR1 MNHEY, CDR2 SVGAGI. Trimming left V 0 bases short and J 2 bases short, with 10 bases between. The CDR3 extends over 15 amino acids. CDR3 nucleotide sequence: TGTGCCAGCAGTTACTCGCGGCAGGGAAACACTGAAGCTTTCTTT. This gives the protein CASSYSRQGNTEAFF.

The V and J genes are TRBV18 and TRBJ2-7; D uncertain. The CDR3 is 14 amino acids. V was pared by 1 base and J by 2 bases, with 9 bases between. The germline CDR1 and CDR2 sequences are KGHSH and LQKENI. Written as DNA, the CDR3 is TGTGCCAGCTCACCACGTCCTACAGCCTACGAGCAGTACTTC. Translation: CASSPRPTAYEQYF.

The V and J genes are TRBV11-2 and TRBJ2-3, with 9 nucleotides matching TRBD1. The V segment lost 0 bases and the J segment 10 bases; nucleotides outside the gene matches: 8. The CDR3 covers 15 residues. Germline V gene data show CDR1 as SGHAT and CDR2 as FQNNGV. The CDR3 DNA reads as TGTGCCAGCAGCTTAGATTTGGGACAGGGTCCCCCGCAGTATTTT. It encodes CASSLDLGQGPPQYF.

The chain recombines TRBV19 with TRBJ1-1; TRBD1 matches 9 bases. V was pared by 4 bases and J by 2 bases, with 2 bases of the junction left unmatched. The germline V gene encodes CDR1 LNHDA and CDR2 SQIVND (reference sequence). The CDR3 has 14 residues. CDR3 in amino acids: CASSTTGGNTEAFF. CDR3 sequence (DNA): TGTGCCAGTAGTACTACAGGGGGCAACACTGAAGCTTTCTTT.

The chain is built from TRBV15 and TRBJ2-1; 8 nucleotides match TRBD2. V was clipped by 9 bases and J by 6 bases; unmatched bases: 10. The CDR3 contains 14 residues. Germline V lookup: CDR1 LNHNV, CDR2 YYDKDF (reference sequence). The CDR3 coding sequence is TGTGCCACAGAAAATCGGGGGACTAGCAATGAGCAGTTCTTC. This gives the protein CATENRGTSNEQFF.

V gene TRBV4-1 combines with J gene TRBJ2-7; 16 positions agree with TRBD2. The CDR3 runs to 20 residues. CDR1 MGHRA and CDR2 YSYEKL come from the germline V gene. With 1 base clipped from V and 3 bases from J, the junction kept 12 bases outside the gene matches. The DNA of the CDR3 is TGCGCCAGCAGCCAAGTCGGCGGGACTAGCGGGAGGGCCGGGGACTACGAGCAGTACTTC. The encoded protein is CASSQVGGTSGRAGDYEQYF.

This sequence joins TRBV27 and TRBJ1-2; D uncertain. Germline loops: CDR1 MNHEY, CDR2 SMNVEV (reference sequence). V was pared by 2 bases and J by 0 bases, with 7 bases between. The CDR3 spans 14 residues. The CDR3 loop reads CASSLRGTNYGYTF. The DNA for the CDR3 is TGTGCCAGCAGTTTACGAGGGACTAACTATGGCTACACCTTC.

The chain links TRBV6-5 to TRBJ2-5, with 10 bases fitting TRBD1. The better agreement between TRBJ2-7 and the DNA end casts doubt on the J call. The CDR3 covers 15 residues. Germline CDR1 and CDR2: MNHEY and SVGAGI. CDR3 coding DNA: TGTGCCAGCAGTTACAAGGACAGGGGGTTCTACGAGCAGTACTTC. This translates into CASSYKDRGFYEQYF.

This clone was counted only a few times. The chain recombines TRBV19 with TRBJ1-4; 10 bases are shared with TRBD1. CDR3 length: 18 residues. V lost 9 bases, J lost 0 bases, and 13 bases stayed unmatched. The germline V gene encodes CDR1 LNHDA and CDR2 SQIVND (reference sequence). The CDR3 protein is CASSRGDRGTATNEKLFF. The CDR3 coding sequence is TGTGCCAGCTCCCGCGGGGACAGGGGAACCGCAACTAATGAAAAACTGTTTTTT.

This clone was detected only a few times. The chain joins TRBV4-1 to TRBJ2-7, with TRBD1 matching 9 bases. The CDR3 contains 15 residues. Trimming removed 3 bases from V and 5 bases from J; junction bases left unmatched: 8. Germline V gene sequence: CDR1 MGHRA, CDR2 YSYEKL. CDR3 in DNA: TGCGCCAGCAGCCAGGCGACAGGGGGAGTCCACGAGCAGTACTTC. It codes for CASSQATGGVHEQYF.

This clone was seen a few times. The chain couples TRBV20-1 to TRBJ2-7, with D unresolved. Trimming cost V 1 base and J 3 bases, with 4 bases left between them. Germline V gives CDR1 DFQATT, CDR2 SNEGSKA (reference sequence). This CDR3 has 11 residues. The CDR3 DNA reads TGCAGTGCTAGAGTAAACTACGAGCAGTACTTC. This gives the protein CSARVNYEQYF.

The rearrangement uses TRBV6-5 and TRBJ1-2; D is unclear. The CDR3 has 16 amino acids. Trimming left V 2 bases short and J 1 base short, with 14 bases between. Germline-derived CDR1 and CDR2 are MNHEY and SVGAGI. The CDR3 bases are TGTGCCAGCAGTTACCGAGGACTCGGAGGTAACTATGGCTACACCTTC. Its protein is CASSYRGLGGNYGYTF.